The entry that follows covers one T cell receptor beta chain sequence. The antigen is undetermined. The CDR3 spans 15 residues. Deletions cut 2 bases from V and 3 bases from J, with 13 bases between. From germline, CDR1 is MNHEY and CDR2 SVGAGI. These data originate in a study of cytomegalovirus exposure and HLA in healthy donors. Vbeta (60) and Jbeta (13) primers were used in the PCR. Libraries were prepared by immunoSEQ multiplex PCR; TCRdb keeps only in-frame clonotypes and omits some of them. The table lists about 38,000 clones, 66% of them singletons. Study-wide points: The productive fraction for most TCR beta V segments was about 90% or about 30% in an earlier analysis.

This receptor was obtained from a middle-aged man in good health and CMV-seropositive. The material sequenced was PBMCs. This sequence joins TRBV6-5 and TRBJ1-1, with a possible D match to TRBD1 (5 bases). The CDR3, as DNA: TGTGCCAGCAGTTACACCCCAGGGAGGGACACTGAAGCTTTCTTT. It encodes CASSYTPGRDTEAFF.